These 9 T cell receptor beta chains were sequenced from one sample in a study of cytomegalovirus exposure and HLA in healthy donors. PCR primers comprised 60 Vbeta and 13 Jbeta primers. This table comes from immunoSEQ multiplex PCR, and its TCRdb copy is limited to in-frame clones, with some not included. The sample contains more than 90,000 clones, around three quarters of which appear only once. The material sequenced was PBMCs. The receptors stem from a man aged 25 to 40 in good health and CMV-seropositive.

V is TRBV5-4 and J is TRBJ2-1, with unresolved D. This CDR3 comprises 15 residues. The germline gives CDR1 SGHNT, CDR2 YYREEE (reference sequence). Trimming took off 0 bases at V and 2 bases at J, with 9 bases between the two ends. CDR3 protein: CASSLAVGAYNEQFF. The CDR3 DNA follows: TGTGCCAGCAGCTTGGCGGTAGGAGCCTACAATGAGCAGTTCTTC.

This chain links TRBV19 with TRBJ1-4; no reliable D call. This CDR3 comprises 16 residues. Germline values: CDR1 LNHDA, CDR2 SQIVND (reference sequence). The V end lost 5 bases, the J end lost 3 bases, and 16 bases lay between the germline ends. CDR3 sequence (DNA): TGTGCCAGTAGTGGGCTGCCGGGAATCCCTAATGAAAAACTGTTTTTT. This encodes CASSGLPGIPNEKLFF.

The rearrangement uses TRBV4-3 and TRBJ2-3; 9 nucleotides agree with TRBD2. Germline lookup yields CDR1 LGHNA and CDR2 YSLEER. J was trimmed by 5 bases and V by 3 bases; bases with no gene match: 9. The CDR3 contains 16 residues. The CDR3 is CASSQFGGGVEDTQYF. CDR3 bases: TGCGCCAGCAGCCAGTTCGGCGGGGGGGTAGAAGATACGCAGTATTTT.

This clone was found a few times. The chain recombines TRBV28 with TRBJ1-2; no reliable D call. In germline, CDR1 is MDHEN, CDR2 SYDVKM. The V gene lost 3 bases and the J gene lost 0 bases, with 11 bases spanning the gap. The CDR3 is 15 residues long. CDR3 amino acids: CASSFPGNANYGYTF. In nucleotides, the CDR3 is TGTGCCAGCAGTTTTCCGGGGAACGCTAACTATGGCTACACCTTC.

The chain couples TRBV4-3 to TRBJ2-1, with 8 bases fitting TRBD1. The CDR3 runs 13 residues. Trimming removed 0 bases from V and 11 bases from J; junction bases left unmatched: 3. Germline CDR1 reads LGHNA; CDR2 reads YSLEER. CDR3 coding DNA: TGCGCCAGCAGCCAAGATCGGACAGGGAAGCAGTTCTTC. Amino acids: CASSQDRTGKQFF.

About this clone itself: The junction shows a germline mismatch at one end, possibly a read error. The chain has TRBV5-1 and TRBJ1-2; a possible D gene is TRBD1 (6 bases). The CDR3 contains 14 residues. CDR1 SGHRS and CDR2 YFSETQ come from the germline V gene. CDR3 amino acids: CASSLQTGIYGYPF. For the CDR3, the DNA is TGCGCCAGCAGTCTACAGACAGGTATCTATGGCTACCCCTTC.

This clone appeared a single time. The chain employs TRBV4-1 and TRBJ1-4; possible D gene TRBD1, 5 bases. Germline values: CDR1 MGHRA, CDR2 YSYEKL. V was cut by 2 bases and J by 0 bases, with 19 bases left in between. The CDR3 extends over 19 amino acids. The CDR3 region is CASSQTPPGGGPTNEKLFF. In nucleotides, the CDR3 is TGCGCCAGCAGCCAAACCCCTCCCGGGGGGGGACCAACTAATGAAAAACTGTTTTTT.

This clone was picked up many times. Other nucleotide sequences from this sample produce the same CDR3. The V call is TRBV7-9, the J call TRBJ1-1, with D possibly matching TRBD1 (6 bases). The germline CDR1 and CDR2 sequences are SEHNR and FQNEAQ (reference sequence). With 5 bases removed from V and 1 base from J, the gap between germline ends came to 8 bases. The length of the CDR3 is 13 residues. CDR3 sequence reads: CASSRQANTEAFF. The CDR3 region has the DNA TGTGCCAGCAGCCGACAGGCGAACACTGAAGCTTTCTTT.

The genes are TRBV7-9 and TRBJ2-3; TRBD1 matches at 11 bases. The V gene end was trimmed by 5 bases and the J gene end by 4 bases; junction bases not matched to a gene: 8. The CDR3 sequence is 16 residues long. Per the germline V gene, CDR1 is SEHNR and CDR2 is FQNEAQ (reference sequence). DNA of the CDR3: TGTGCCAGCAGCAGGGGACAGGGGGTATGGTCAGATACGCAGTATTTT. It is translated as CASSRGQGVWSDTQYF.